Following are 29 T cell receptor beta chains from one sample sequenced in a study of OX40 agonist ivuxolimab in advanced cancers. Some clones are missing from TCRdb's copy, which holds only in-frame ones; the method was immunoSEQ multiplex PCR. The sample yields 50,000 or so clones, around 73% seen once. Source: CD4+ or CD8+ T cells sorted from blood, taken in a trial of the OX40 agonist ivuxolimab. These receptors all stem from an adult with an advanced solid tumor such as melanoma, head and neck, liver or kidney cancer.

The chain uses TRBV27 and TRBJ1-2; 7 positions match TRBD1. CDR1 and CDR2 (germline): MNHEY, SMNVEV (reference sequence). The CDR3 runs to 14 residues. V shed 6 bases, J shed 4 bases, and the junction held 8 bases outside the gene matches. The CDR3 coding sequence is TGTGCCAGCAGAGGATGGGACAGCTCCTATGGCTACACCTTC. Protein product: CASRGWDSSYGYTF.

The rearrangement joins TRBV10-3 to TRBJ2-3, with D perhaps being TRBD1 or TRBD2 (5 bases each). CDR3 length: 15 residues. Germline CDR1 and CDR2: ENHRY and SYGVKD. Trimming pared 11 bases from V and 5 bases from J, leaving 23 bases between. This CDR3 reads CALSMGSGPRDTQYF. CDR3 in DNA: TGTGCCTTATCAATGGGTTCGGGACCACGAGATACGCAGTATTTT.

This clone appeared a few times. This chain uses TRBV4-1 with TRBJ2-5; no clear D gene. CDR1 and CDR2 from the germline V gene are MGHRA and YSYEKL. The CDR3 covers 15 residues. Trimming shortened V by 4 bases and J by 4 bases, and 16 bases separated the two germline ends. CDR3 sequence: CASSLQPGSGETQYF. As DNA, the CDR3 is TGCGCCAGCAGCCTCCAACCCGGGTCGGGAGAGACCCAGTACTTC.

This clone was counted once. The chain combines TRBV7-3 with TRBJ2-5; 7 bases map to TRBD1. Per the germline V gene, CDR1 is SGHTA and CDR2 is FQGTGA. V shed 5 bases, J shed 4 bases, and the junction held 7 bases outside the gene matches. The CDR3 runs 14 residues. CDR3 sequence: CASSMGQFRETQYF. CDR3 coding DNA: TGTGCCAGCAGCATGGGACAGTTCCGAGAGACCCAGTACTTC.

This chain uses TRBV5-1 with TRBJ1-1; a weak D match, TRBD1 (6 bases). Germline CDR1 is SGHRS and CDR2 is YFSETQ. The CDR3 is 15 amino acids. The V end was cut by 3 bases, the J end by 4 bases, with 16 bases between. Here the CDR3 DNA reads TGCGCCAGCAGCTCTAATGAGCAGGGGAGCACTGAAGCTTTCTTT. This encodes CASSSNEQGSTEAFF.

The V and J genes are TRBV5-6 and TRBJ1-1; maybe TRBD1 (5 bases). The germline CDR1 and CDR2 sequences are SGHDT and YYEEEE. Deletions cut 0 bases from V and 6 bases from J, with 6 bases between. The length of the CDR3 is 12 residues. CDR3 in amino acids: CASSLGTPEAFF. CDR3 DNA sequence: TGTGCCAGCAGCTTGGGGACACCTGAAGCTTTCTTT.

This clone showed up just once. The genes are TRBV2 and TRBJ2-5; 12 bases are shared with TRBD2. Trimming removed 6 bases from V and 4 bases from J; junction bases left unmatched: 3. The germline CDR1 and CDR2 sequences are SNHLY and FYNNEI. This CDR3 has 14 residues. The CDR3: CASRAGLAGETQYF. The CDR3 DNA sequence: TGTGCCAGCAGGGCGGGACTAGCGGGAGAGACCCAGTACTTC.

The chain is built from TRBV7-3 and TRBJ2-1, with 7 bases identical to TRBD2. The germline V gene encodes CDR1 SGHTA and CDR2 FQGTGA. The trim removed 3 bases at V and 3 bases at J, leaving 5 bases unmatched. The CDR3 spans 15 residues. In DNA, the CDR3 is TGTGCCAGCAGCTTGCGGGAGAACTACTACAATGAGCAGTTCTTC. Translation: CASSLRENYYNEQFF.

This clone was observed a handful of times. This chain uses TRBV27 with TRBJ1-2; D is unresolved. The germline V gene has CDR1 MNHEY and CDR2 SMNVEV (reference sequence). The CDR3 consists of 17 residues. V was shortened by 4 bases and J by 1 base, with 19 bases between the two germline ends. The CDR3 spells CASSSIGRRTINYGYTF. DNA of the CDR3: TGTGCCAGCAGTTCCATCGGACGCCGGACGATTAACTATGGCTACACCTTC.

This chain joins TRBV6-5 and TRBJ1-6, with D perhaps TRBD1 (6 bases). CDR3 length equals 15 residues. Germline V gene lookup returns CDR1 MNHEY and CDR2 SVGAGI. V shed 4 bases and J shed 1 base, with 8 bases lying between them. The CDR3: CASSLQGSYNSPLHF. The CDR3 DNA sequence: TGTGCCAGCAGTTTACAGGGATCCTATAATTCACCCCTCCACTTT.

This clone appeared a few times. CDR3 protein: CASSLTGGWGTEAFF. The CDR3 DNA reads as TGTGCCAGCAGCTTAACGGGGGGTTGGGGCACTGAAGCTTTCTTT. The genes are TRBV6-1 and TRBJ1-1; the D gene is possibly TRBD1 (5 bases). CDR3 length: 15 residues. Germline CDR1 is MNHNS and CDR2 is SASEGT. Trimming shortened V by 6 bases and J by 4 bases, and 18 bases separated the two germline ends.

The CDR3 sequence is CAWSVMRDGYTF. The CDR3 DNA sequence: TGTGCCTGGAGTGTAATGCGGGATGGCTACACCTTC. V is TRBV30 and J is TRBJ1-2; no firm D call. The germline V and J ends were trimmed by 0 bases and 6 bases, with 8 bases remaining between them. This CDR3 is 12 amino acids long. Germline CDR1 is GTSNPN and CDR2 is SVGIG (reference sequence).

V usage is TRBV27 and J usage is TRBJ1-2, with 12 bases fitting TRBD1. CDR3 size: 13 residues. J lost 7 bases, V lost 6 bases, and 3 bases had no gene match. Germline CDR1 and CDR2: MNHEY and SMNVEV (reference sequence). CDR3 protein: CASRGQGAFGYTF. CDR3 sequence (DNA): TGTGCCAGCAGGGGACAGGGGGCGTTTGGCTACACCTTC.

V is TRBV29-1 and J is TRBJ2-2; D tentatively fits TRBD1 or TRBD2 (5 bases each). There are 18 residues in the CDR3. Germline V gene lookup returns CDR1 SQVTM and CDR2 ANQGSEA. Between the trimmed V and J ends, which lost 7 bases and 4 bases, there was a span of 28 bases. CDR3: CSAQIQTLSIGATGELFF. CDR3 nucleotide sequence: TGCAGCGCCCAAATTCAAACCTTGTCGATCGGGGCCACCGGGGAGCTGTTTTTT.

This clone was counted a few times. V and J are TRBV18 and TRBJ1-5; D may be TRBD1 (6 bases). The CDR3 loop spans 18 amino acids. Germline V lookup: CDR1 KGHSH, CDR2 LQKENI. Trimming took 1 base from V and 2 from J, leaving 18 bases between them. The CDR3 here is CASSPHRTAVYGNQPQHF. The DNA for the CDR3 is TGTGCCAGCTCACCACACCGGACAGCGGTTTATGGCAATCAGCCCCAGCATTTT.

This chain links TRBV5-4 with TRBJ1-4; D unresolved. Trimming cost V 1 base and J 8 bases, with 9 bases left between them. Germline lookup yields CDR1 SGHNT and CDR2 YYREEE (reference sequence). The CDR3 is 13 residues long. This CDR3 is CASSLWTGEKLFF. Written as DNA, the CDR3 is TGTGCCAGCAGCTTGTGGACGGGGGAAAAACTGTTTTTT.

V is TRBV11-2 and J is TRBJ2-3; TRBD2 matches 13 bases. Germline V gives CDR1 SGHAT, CDR2 FQNNGV. V shed 2 bases, J shed 6 bases, and the junction held 5 bases outside the gene matches. This CDR3 has 16 amino acids. The CDR3 spells CASSLTSGRAVDTQYF. CDR3 bases: TGTGCCAGCAGCTTAACTAGCGGGAGGGCCGTGGATACGCAGTATTTT.

In its sample, this clone was seen once. The chain is built from TRBV29-1 and TRBJ2-2, with D perhaps TRBD2 (6 bases). This CDR3 comprises 12 residues. CDR1 and CDR2 from the germline V gene are SQVTM and ANQGSEA. Between the trimmed V and J ends, which lost 6 bases and 7 bases, there was a span of 12 bases. DNA for the CDR3: TGCAGCGTGTGGGCGGGAATCGGGGAGCTGTTTTTT. Its protein product is CSVWAGIGELFF.

The chain combines TRBV28 with TRBJ2-7, with a possible D match to TRBD1 (5 bases). The germline V and J ends were trimmed by 6 bases and 3 bases, with 15 bases remaining between them. There are 14 residues in the CDR3. The germline gives CDR1 MDHEN, CDR2 SYDVKM. CDR3 coding DNA: TGTGCCAGCAGCGTTCAGGGATTCGGCTACGAGCAGTACTTC. Its translation is CASSVQGFGYEQYF.

The rearrangement uses TRBV28 and TRBJ2-5; 7 bases are shared with TRBD1. The CDR3 consists of 15 residues. The V and J ends lost 4 bases and 2 bases, in that order; junction bases with no gene match: 7. Germline V CDR1 and CDR2: MDHEN, SYDVKM. The CDR3 sequence: CASSSPGTAQETQYF. In nucleotides, the CDR3 is TGTGCCAGCAGTTCTCCCGGGACAGCTCAAGAGACCCAGTACTTC. Using reference TRBV28 and TRBJ2-5 for the parts outside the CDR3, the full variable domain is DVKVTQSSRYLVKRTGEKVFLECVQDMDHENMFWYRQDPGLGLRLIYFSYDVKMKEKGDIPEGYSVSREKKERFSLILESASTNQTSMYLCASSSPGTAQETQYFGPGTRLLVL.

There are a few counts of this clone. This sequence joins TRBV12-5 and TRBJ2-1, with 10 bases fitting TRBD2. Trimming removed 2 bases from V and 2 bases from J; junction bases left unmatched: 6. The V gene's germline CDR1 is LGHNT and CDR2 FRNRAP. The CDR3 extends over 17 amino acids. CDR3 sequence reads: CASGLRELAGTYNEQFF. DNA of the CDR3: TGTGCTAGTGGTTTGAGGGAACTAGCGGGAACCTACAATGAGCAGTTCTTC.

The rearrangement uses TRBV7-3 and TRBJ2-1; 11 bases fit TRBD2. Per germline, CDR1 SGHTA and CDR2 FQGTGA. J lost 4 bases, V lost 5 bases, and 4 bases had no gene match. CDR3 size: 15 residues. CDR3 amino acids: CASSPTSGIYNEQFF. CDR3 sequence (DNA): TGTGCCAGCAGCCCGACTAGCGGGATATACAATGAGCAGTTCTTC.

This chain links TRBV5-1 with TRBJ1-2; weak D call: TRBD1 (5 bases). This CDR3 is 16 amino acids long. V shed 4 bases and J shed 4 bases, with 20 bases lying between them. Germline CDR1 SGHRS, CDR2 YFSETQ. The chain's CDR3 is CASSPLSTDGGYGYTF. CDR3 nucleotide sequence: TGCGCCAGCAGCCCTCTTTCGACAGATGGGGGCTATGGCTACACCTTC.

In this sample, this clone turned up a few times. J is TRBJ1-1 and V is TRBV2; 8 bases align to TRBD1. CDR3 size: 13 residues. V lost 7 bases to trimming and J lost 4 bases; unmatched junction nucleotides: 5. Germline V gives CDR1 SNHLY, CDR2 FYNNEI. The CDR3 sequence is CASTRTGPTEAFF. The CDR3 DNA reads as TGTGCCAGCACCCGGACAGGGCCCACTGAAGCTTTCTTT.

V gene TRBV25-1 combines with J gene TRBJ2-6; D is perhaps TRBD1 (6 bases). The V gene's germline CDR1 is MGHDK and CDR2 SYGVNS. The CDR3 runs to 16 residues. Deletions cut 9 bases from V and 0 bases from J, with 15 bases between. The CDR3 nucleotides read TGTGCCAGTTCCGGGACAAGTATCTCTGGGGCCAACGTCCTGACTTTC. It encodes CASSGTSISGANVLTF. Complete variable domain (other parts from reference TRBV25-1 and TRBJ2-6): EADIYQTPRYLVIGTGKKITLECSQTMGHDKMYWYQQDPGMELHLIHYSYGVNSTEKGDLSSESTVSRIRTEHFPLTLESARPSHTSQYLCASSGTSISGANVLTFGAGSRLTVL.

The CDR3 is CAISVAGGFGTYEQYF. CDR3 in DNA: TGTGCCATCAGTGTGGCTGGCGGATTTGGAACCTACGAGCAGTACTTC. The V and J genes are TRBV10-3 and TRBJ2-7, with D hard to call. The CDR3 runs 16 residues. Trimming took 4 bases from V and 2 from J, leaving 18 bases between them. Germline-derived CDR1 and CDR2 are ENHRY and SYGVKD.

The chain is built from TRBV6-1 and TRBJ2-1; 13 bases are shared with TRBD2. The germline V gene encodes CDR1 MNHNS and CDR2 SASEGT. V gave up 0 bases and J gave up 7 bases; unmatched junction bases: 9. The CDR3 runs 18 residues. CDR3 residues: CASSEALTSGRARNEQFF. The CDR3 bases are TGTGCCAGCAGTGAAGCGCTCACTAGCGGGAGGGCCCGGAATGAGCAGTTCTTC.

The chain has TRBV6-5 and TRBJ1-6; TRBD1 matches at 8 bases. CDR1 and CDR2 from the germline V gene are MNHEY and SVGAGI. This CDR3 contains 16 residues. The junction had 10 bases not matched to a gene; V was cut back by 2 bases and J by 10 bases. CDR3 nucleotide sequence: TGTGCCAGCAGTTACACGGGGCAGGGGGCTGGGTCACCCCTCCACTTT. Translating it yields CASSYTGQGAGSPLHF.

This chain uses TRBV13 with TRBJ2-7, with 11 bases fitting TRBD2. Trimming took 5 bases from V and 6 from J; bases not matched to a gene: 9. The CDR3 has 15 residues. Germline V CDR1 and CDR2: PRHDT, FYEKMQ (reference sequence). DNA for the CDR3: TGTGCCAGCAGCCCATCACTAGCGGGAGTAACCGAGCAGTACTTC. Its translation is CASSPSLAGVTEQYF.